A selection of T cell receptor beta chains follows, all from one sample in a study of regulatory T cells in long-lasting Graves disease. TCRdb reprocessed the multiplex PCR reads via MiXCR and lists one record per CDR3 protein. The data contain roughly 500,000 distinct CDR3 sequences, 12% to 15% of them seen just once; the ten biggest clones take up over 15%. The same data also contributed to another study, on T cells in Graves' hyperthyroidism and ophthalmopathy.

This specimen consisted of peripheral blood mononuclear cells (PBMCs), obtained at new diagnosis, from a patient treated with antithyroid drugs. The source of these receptors is a woman aged 45-60 years with Graves disease. CDR3s include the opening cysteine and the closing phenylalanine or tryptophan. The D gene is left open where the match is weak. Clone size is not always given. Where it is, it says once, few, many or a class for expanded clones.

v_gene	abundance	j_gene	d_gene	len	CDR3nt	CDR3aa
TRBV6-2/TRBV6-3	many	TRBJ2-3	TRBD1	18	TGTGCCAGCAGTGAAGCCAGGGTTTACAGGGGAGACACAGATACGCAGTATTTT	CASSEARVYRGDTDTQYF
TRBV5-1	many	TRBJ2-2	.	15	TGCGCCAGCAGCTTGAGTTCGACGAACACCGGGGAGCTGTTTTTT	CASSLSSTNTGELFF
TRBV7-3	few	TRBJ2-1	TRBD2	15	TGTGCCAGCAGCCCCACTAGCGGGGGGGGGGGTGAGCAGTTCTTC	CASSPTSGGGGEQFF
TRBV5-1	many	TRBJ2-7	.	15	TGCGCCAGCAGCTTTCGTCGGGACTCAAACTACGAGCAGTACTTC	CASSFRRDSNYEQYF
TRBV11-2	few	TRBJ2-1	TRBD2	16	TGTGCCAGCAGCTTAGAAGGGACTAGCGGGAAGGGTGAGCAGTTCTTC	CASSLEGTSGKGEQFF
TRBV6-2/TRBV6-3	few	TRBJ2-1	TRBD1	13	TGTGCCAGCAGGCAGGGGGCGAACAATGAGCAGTTCTTC	CASRQGANNEQFF
TRBV20-1	few	TRBJ2-7	TRBD1	15	TGCAGTGCTAGAGATCCCCGCCAGGGGGCAGGCGAGCAGTACTTC	CSARDPRQGAGEQYF
TRBV5-1	.	TRBJ2-5	TRBD2	16	TGCGCCAGCAGCCCCACTCAGGGAGGGGCGAGGGAGACCCAGTACTTC	CASSPTQGGARETQYF
TRBV7-8	many	TRBJ2-5	.	15	TGTGCCAGCAGCTTTCGCGGGACAGATCAAGAGACCCAGTACTTC	CASSFRGTDQETQYF
TRBV2	many	TRBJ2-4	.	11	TGTGCCAGCAGGACTGGGCGCCGGGGATACTTC	CASRTGRRGYF
TRBV6-2/TRBV6-3	few	TRBJ2-2	.	12	TGTGCCAGCCACCACGATACCGGGGAGCTGTTCTTT	CASHHDTGELFF
TRBV30	.	TRBJ2-7	TRBD1	14	TGTGCCTACTCTCGGACAGGGCCCCCCTACGAGCAGTACTTC	CAYSRTGPPYEQYF
TRBV28	few	TRBJ1-5	.	14	TGTGCCAGCACCTTGGGGCAGGGTTTACTGCCCCAGCATTTT	CASTLGQGLLPQHF
TRBV28	many	TRBJ2-7	.	15	TGTGCCAGCAGTCTGACCAGGGGGGGGGCTTACGAGCAGTACTTC	CASSLTRGGAYEQYF
TRBV27	.	TRBJ2-2	TRBD2	17	TGTGCCACCTCGGGGCTAGCGGTCCTCCCGCCCACCGGGGAGCTGTTTTTT	CATSGLAVLPPTGELFF